The T cell receptor beta chain under discussion was sequenced for a study of human T cells and chemical hapten exposure. Regarding the study as a whole: Those TCRs sitting above 1 in 1000 frequency stayed the same with DPC sensitization. Given that the donors had alopecia, their immune response may differ from that seen in healthy people.

Time point in this sample: pre-sensitization, week 0. The sample's treatment: therapeutic diphenylcyclopropenone sensitization with weekly scalp DPC. TCRdb re-analysed the RACE reads in MiXCR, keeping a single row per CDR3 protein. The data contain some 360,000 distinct CDR3 sequences, roughly 4.6% of them singletons. Of note for this clonotype: Its specificity is unknown.

V lost 3 bases and J 11 bases, leaving 19 bases between the germline ends. Germline V CDR1 and CDR2: SNHLY, FYNNEI. The CDR3 extends over 14 amino acids. The genes are TRBV2 and TRBJ1-1; the D gene is possibly TRBD1 (6 bases). The TCR comes from a woman in her 50s with alopecia areata. Some clones in this sample may be carry-over from other donors' samples. The material sequenced was whole blood, taken in connection with sensitization to the hapten diphenylcyclopropenone (DPC). As DNA, the CDR3 is TGTGCCAGCAGTGAGCGCAGGGGCGGCGGTCGGGCTTTCTTT. Translating it yields CASSERRGGGRAFF. Variable domain in full (rest from reference TRBV2 and TRBJ1-1): EPEVTQTPSHQVTQMGQEVILRCVPISNHLYFYWYRQILGQKVEFLVSFYNNEISEKSEIFDDQFSVERPDGSNFTLKIRSTKLEDSAMYFCASSERRGGGRAFFGQGTRLTVV.